One sample yielded the 2 T cell receptor beta chains listed below, sequenced in a study of molecular identifiers for immune sequencing clone quantification. TCRdb re-called the PCR reads with MiXCR, one entry per CDR3 protein. The sample lists 490,000 or so distinct CDR3 sequences; roughly 25% were seen once. The specimen sequenced was naive CD8+ T cells from blood, with Jurkat cell RNA spiked in. Noted subset: FACS-sorted CD8+CD4-CCR7+CD45RA+ naive T cells. The receptors were gathered from a human donor in good health. Some libraries in this study had Jurkat cell RNA spiked in.

Note on this clonotype: Here the CDR3 omits its conserved ending phenylalanine or tryptophan, so a read error is the likely source. This sequence joins TRBV9 and TRBJ1-1; no reliable D call. CDR1 is SGDLS, CDR2 YYNGEE, per germline. The CDR3 contains 14 residues. The CDR3 reads CASSVKTENTDAFS. The CDR3 coding sequence is TGTGCCAGCAGCGTGAAGACGGAGAACACTGACGCTTTCTCT.

This clonotype has a count of ten or more. V usage is TRBV7-6 and J usage is TRBJ2-5, with TRBD1 identical over 9 bases. Germline V CDR1 and CDR2: SGHVS, FNYEAQ. This CDR3 comprises 15 residues. The ends lost 3 bases at V and 2 bases at J; junction bases unmatched: 4. This chain's CDR3 is CASSLDRGLQETQYF. The CDR3 DNA follows: TGTGCCAGCAGCTTGGACAGGGGCCTGCAAGAGACCCAGTACTTC. The entire variable domain, with the rest obtained from reference TRBV7-6 and TRBJ2-5, is as follows: GAGVSQSPRYKVTKRGQDVALRCDPISGHVSLYWYRQALGQGPEFLTYFNYEAQQDKSGLPNDRFSAERPEGSISTLTIQRTEQRDSAMYRCASSLDRGLQETQYFGPGTRLLVL.